This TCR beta chain comes out of a study of spatial heterogeneity in lung cancer. V was trimmed by 8 bases and J by 7 bases, leaving 18 bases between them. CDR3 size: 13 residues. The germline gives CDR1 MNHNS, CDR2 SASEGT. TCRdb reanalysed the 5' RACE reads using MiXCR and keeps one entry per CDR3 protein. The sample has fewer than 65,000 distinct CDR3 sequences; roughly 5.9% are singletons. As to time point: sample taken at primary tumor resection. The starting material was PBMCs, obtained at surgery. The origin of this receptor is a female donor with early-stage non-small cell lung cancer. The chain combines TRBV6-1 with TRBJ2-7; weak D call: TRBD1 (7 bases). The CDR3 bases are TGTGCCAGCTCCTCCACAGGGGCGGGGGAGCAGTACTTC. Protein sequence: CASSSTGAGEQYF.